A single sample is the source of the 9 T cell receptor beta chains below, sequenced in a study of CD8 T cells in ankylosing spondylitis (dated by TCRdb to about 2017). Library construction relied on 5' RACE. Instrument on record: Illumina HiSeq 2500. TCRdb reran the public reads through fastp at Q25 and MiXCR, keeping productive beta chains. Identical CDR3 proteins give one entry, which carries the most common genes and DNA. The sample table holds 200,000 to 250,000 distinct CDR3 sequences, of which roughly 10% were seen once. The ten largest make up under 8% of the sample. The sample taken for sequencing was blood, either unsorted or a sorted T cell fraction (not recorded which). Receptors were obtained from a male donor with ankylosing spondylitis or in good health (not recorded which).

At least ten counts were recorded for this clonotype. The V call is TRBV5-5, the J call TRBJ2-3; D might be TRBD1 or TRBD2, each matching 5 bases. The CDR3 is made up of 16 amino acids. Germline V CDR1 and CDR2: SGHKS, YYEKEE (reference sequence). V was trimmed by 4 bases and J by 5 bases, leaving 20 bases between them. This CDR3 reads CASSPWGPLNRDTQYF. In DNA form, the CDR3 reads TGTGCCAGCAGCCCATGGGGACCTCTTAACAGAGATACGCAGTATTTT.

This clonotype was counted at least ten times. The chain couples TRBV5-1 to TRBJ2-1; D remains unclear. The germline V gene encodes CDR1 SGHRS and CDR2 YFSETQ. V lost 4 bases, J lost 8 bases, and 10 bases lay in between. This CDR3 has 12 amino acids. The CDR3, as DNA: TGCGCCAGCAGCGTGCAGGCGGATGAGCAGTTCTTC. Amino acids: CASSVQADEQFF.

Here the CDR3 reads CASPLLGRDWGDYGYTF. CDR3 DNA sequence: TGTGCCAGCCCCCTCCTCGGGAGGGACTGGGGCGACTATGGCTACACCTTC. The V gene is TRBV9, the J gene TRBJ1-2; possibly TRBD1 for D (5 bases). V shed 7 bases and J shed 3 bases, with 25 bases lying between them. Germline lookup yields CDR1 SGDLS and CDR2 YYNGEE. CDR3 length equals 17 residues.

This clonotype has at least ten counts. V usage is TRBV6-5 and J usage is TRBJ2-7; no reliable D call. V lost 0 bases to trimming and J lost 2 bases, with 11 bases between them. Germline V gene lookup returns CDR1 MNHEY and CDR2 SVGAGI. The CDR3 loop spans 15 amino acids. The CDR3 here is CASSYSPTRTYEQYF. In nucleotides, the CDR3 is TGTGCCAGCAGTTACTCGCCGACTCGTACCTACGAGCAGTACTTC.

This chain links TRBV20-1 with TRBJ2-3; the D is unclear. Germline assignment: CDR1 DFQATT and CDR2 SNEGSKA (reference sequence). This CDR3 region has 16 residues. The V gene lost 3 bases and the J gene lost 2 bases, with 18 bases spanning the gap. CDR3 DNA sequence: TGCAGTGCTAGGGAAGGATGGCAGAGAAACACAGATACGCAGTATTTT. It encodes CSAREGWQRNTDTQYF.

This clonotype was detected ten times or more. The chain is built from TRBV20-1 and TRBJ1-4, with a tentative D call TRBD1 (5 bases). V lost 3 bases, J lost 5 bases, and 10 bases lay in between. This CDR3 is built from 13 residues. Germline values: CDR1 DFQATT, CDR2 SNEGSKA (reference sequence). The CDR3 DNA follows: TGCAGTGCTAGTAAGGACACCAATGAAAAACTGTTTTTT. Encoded protein: CSASKDTNEKLFF.

This clonotype has ten or more counts. The chain uses TRBV5-1 and TRBJ1-2, with 10 bases matching TRBD1. CDR1 and CDR2 (germline): SGHRS, YFSETQ. The CDR3 is 15 amino acids. V dropped 0 bases and J dropped 7; count of bases not matched to a gene: 6. For the CDR3, the DNA is TGCGCCAGCAGCTTGGAGGGACAGGGGCGTCGTGGCTACACCTTC. Protein: CASSLEGQGRRGYTF.

At least ten counts were recorded for this clonotype. The rearrangement uses TRBV6-2 or TRBV6-3 and TRBJ2-5; D not certain. Germline CDR1 and CDR2: MNHEY and SVGEGT. The CDR3 is made up of 13 amino acids. V lost 7 bases to trimming and J lost 2 bases, with 11 bases between them. This CDR3 reads CASTVEPQETQYF. CDR3 DNA sequence: TGTGCCAGCACCGTGGAGCCTCAAGAGACCCAGTACTTC.

Ten or more counts support this clonotype. CDR3 in DNA: TGTGCCACCACCCCCCGGACGGGAGGGACCACTCGAAGTGAGCAGTTCTTC. It is translated as CATTPRTGGTTRSEQFF. The chain has TRBV24-1 and TRBJ2-1; TRBD2 matches at 8 bases. Trimming cost V 8 bases and J 9 bases; bases outside gene matches: 20. Germline CDR1 is KGHDR and CDR2 is SFDVKD. The length of the CDR3 is 17 residues.